This TCR beta chain was recorded in a study of T cells in localized non-small cell lung cancer. The assay was immunoSEQ multiplex PCR, and TCRdb's table has in-frame clones only and misses some. The sample shows about 53,000 clones, roughly 83% of them seen only once. Findings and caveats of the study: Appearance in adjacent lung was seen for a median 57 of the top 100 tumor clones. Patients showing higher blood T cell density tended to see longer overall survival.

Trimming stripped 0 bases from V and 3 bases from J, with 12 bases between. The CDR3 runs to 15 residues. In germline, CDR1 is SGDLS, CDR2 YYNGEE. With regard to this clone: The target antigen is unknown.

This rearrangement joins TRBV9 to TRBJ1-1, with a tentative D call TRBD1 (5 bases). This sequence was found in a man aged 35-75 years with stage III lung adenocarcinoma. The sample was peripheral blood mononuclear cells, taken before any cancer treatment. CDR3 DNA: TGTGCCAGCAGCGTAGGGGAGGGACCGTACACTGAAGCTTTCTTT. Its translation: CASSVGEGPYTEAFF. Variable domain in full (rest from reference TRBV9 and TRBJ1-1): DSGVTQTPKHLITATGQRVTLRCSPRSGDLSVYWYQQSLDQGLQFLIQYYNGEERAKGNILERFSAQQFPDLHSELNLSSLELGDSALYFCASSVGEGPYTEAFFGQGTRLTVV.